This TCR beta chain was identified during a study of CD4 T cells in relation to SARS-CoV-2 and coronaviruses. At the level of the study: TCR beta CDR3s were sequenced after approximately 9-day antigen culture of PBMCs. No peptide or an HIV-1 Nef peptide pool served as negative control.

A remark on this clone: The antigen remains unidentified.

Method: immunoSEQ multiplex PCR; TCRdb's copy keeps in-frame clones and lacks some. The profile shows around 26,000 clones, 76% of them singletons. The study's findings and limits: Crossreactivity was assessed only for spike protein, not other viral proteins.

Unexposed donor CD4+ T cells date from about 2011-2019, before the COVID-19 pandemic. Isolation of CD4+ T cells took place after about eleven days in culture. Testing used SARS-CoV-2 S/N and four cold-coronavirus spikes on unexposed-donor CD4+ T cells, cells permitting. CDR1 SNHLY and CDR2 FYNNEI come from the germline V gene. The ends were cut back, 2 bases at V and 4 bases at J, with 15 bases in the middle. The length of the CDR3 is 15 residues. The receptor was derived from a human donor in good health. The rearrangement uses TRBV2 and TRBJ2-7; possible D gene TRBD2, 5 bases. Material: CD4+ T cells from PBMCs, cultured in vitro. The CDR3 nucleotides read TGTGCCAGCAGTGAACGAGGCGGAGGCGGATACGAGCAGTACTTC. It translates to CASSERGGGGYEQYF.